This TCR beta chain derives from a study of T cell repertoires in cytomegalovirus infection. Whole-study results and caveats: What dominated the ex vivo response were HLA-C-restricted CMV-specific TCR beta clonotypes.

Each CDR3 protein is one row after TCRdb ran MiXCR on the reads. The sample has about 740,000 distinct CDR3 sequences, 35% to 45% seen once; the top ten hold 2.8%. As regards this clonotype: Its cognate antigen is unknown.

The V end was cut by 1 base, the J end by 0 bases, with 13 bases between. From germline, CDR1 is SEHNR and CDR2 FQNEAQ (reference sequence). The CDR3 is 17 residues long. The source is a human donor in good health (CMV status not recorded). Some clones in this sample may be carry-over from other donors' samples. Sequenced material: PBMCs. This chain links TRBV7-9 with TRBJ1-3; D unresolved. The CDR3 sequence: CASSLVQRTGSGNTIYF. In DNA form, the CDR3 reads TGTGCCAGCAGCTTAGTCCAACGGACCGGCTCTGGAAACACCATATATTTT.